Here is one T cell receptor (beta chain) with its context. In the original analysis: Nucleated cell number was recorded as an estimate derived from reference gene primer amplification. Sequencing used immunoSEQ multiplex PCR; TCRdb keeps in-frame clones, though not all of them. The D gene and trimming were derived from the DNA, and the V and J assignments and clone size from that table. The sample lists around 20,000 clones, around 87% seen once, with about a sixth in the top ten. The record originates from a study of blood T cell repertoires in COVID-19. The length of the CDR3 is 16 residues. Germline assignment: CDR1 SGHNT and CDR2 YENEEA. Deletions cut 0 bases from V and 5 bases from J, with 14 bases between.

The sequence came from a man between 65 and 79 years old with acute or convalescent COVID-19. Material for sequencing was peripheral blood. The rearrangement joins TRBV11-3 to TRBJ2-1, with D unresolved. CDR3 nucleotide sequence: TGTGCCAGCAGCTTAGAGAGTCGAGATACTGACAATGAGCAGTTCTTC. Its protein is CASSLESRDTDNEQFF.